This TCR beta chain was sequenced for a study of CD8 T cells in Susac syndrome. V lost 4 bases and J lost 4, with 13 bases in between. Per the germline V gene, CDR1 is SQVTM and CDR2 is ANQGSEA. This CDR3 has 13 residues. Sequencing of TCR beta was carried out in blood CD8+ and CD4+ T cells. FACS was used to enrich TEMRA cells, whereas the CD8+ and CD4+ T cells were obtained by negative isolation. Random-hexamer reverse transcription was applied to about 0.45 to 1 ug RNA. The TCR beta CDR3 was amplified by immunoSEQ multiplex PCR across 54 Vbeta, 13 Jbeta. TCRdb reanalysed the immunoSEQ multiplex PCR reads using MiXCR and keeps one entry per CDR3 protein. The data contain 180,000 or so distinct CDR3 sequences, nearly 95% of them singletons. In its sample, this clonotype was seen a few times.

The sequenced sample consisted of CD4+ T cells from PBMCs. This clonotype was obtained from a human donor with multiple sclerosis. The gene calls are TRBV29-1 and TRBJ1-1; tentatively, D is TRBD1 (6 bases). The CDR3 loop is CSVAGQGSTEAFF. The CDR3 bases are TGCAGCGTTGCTGGGCAGGGGAGCACTGAAGCTTTCTTT.